Listed below are T cell receptor beta chains from one sample, sequenced in a study of identical twins. MiXCR, applied by TCRdb to the 5' RACE reads, yields one record per CDR3 protein. The table has 1.5 million to 2 million distinct CDR3 sequences, 32% seen once. Material for sequencing was cord blood. Receptor source: a newborn girl in good health. Both conserved end residues are part of each CDR3. The order of the fields is clone size, J gene, V gene, D gene, CDR3 DNA, CDR3 protein. The D gene is left open where the match is weak. Rows may omit the clone size; those that give it use once, few, many or a size class.

.,TRBJ2-4,TRBV6-5,.,TGTGCCAGCAGTTACTCGACGGCTTCCAAAAACATTCAGTACTTC,CASSYSTASKNIQYF
many,TRBJ2-3,TRBV3-1,TRBD2,TGTGCCAGCAGCCTCAGCGGGAGGGCCGGAGATACGCAGTATTTT,CASSLSGRAGDTQYF
.,TRBJ1-5,TRBV7-9,TRBD1,TGTGCCAGCAGCTTAGCTGGACGACAGGGGATCAATCAGCCCCAGCATTTT,CASSLAGRQGINQPQHF
.,TRBJ2-7,TRBV27,.,TGTGCCAGCAGTTCGGCCGGGGACCGTCCCTACGAGCAGTACTTC,CASSSAGDRPYEQYF
.,TRBJ2-1,TRBV20-1,TRBD2,TGCAGTGCTAGCGGAGCGGGGGGGTACGACAATGAGCAGCTCTTC,CSASGAGGYDNEQLF
.,TRBJ2-5,TRBV4-1,TRBD2,TGCGCCAGCAGCCAAGTCCGAGCCGGACTAGCGGGGACGAATGAGCAGTACTTC,CASSQVRAGLAGTNEQYF
.,TRBJ2-1,TRBV20-1,.,TGCAGTGCTCCGGGGACGTTCAACAATGAGCAGTTCTTC,CSAPGTFNNEQFF
.,TRBJ1-2,TRBV27,.,TGTGCCAGCAAGTTGTGGGGTCGGAGGAACTATGGCTACACCTTC,CASKLWGRRNYGYTF
few,TRBJ2-1,TRBV24-1,.,TGTGCCACCAGTGATTTGCCGCGGCCTCCTGGGGAGCAGTTCTTC,CATSDLPRPPGEQFF
few,TRBJ2-7,TRBV3-1,TRBD2,TGTGCCAGCAGCCCCCGTCCGGGACTATCTTCCTACGAGCAGTACTTC,CASSPRPGLSSYEQYF
.,TRBJ1-5,TRBV6-1,TRBD1,TGTGCCAGCAGCCGGGACAGGAATAACAATCAGCCCCAGCATTTT,CASSRDRNNNQPQHF
once,TRBJ1-3,TRBV2,.,TGTGCCAGCAGTGAGGTCCGGGAGGCTGGAAACACCATATATTTT,CASSEVREAGNTIYF
.,TRBJ2-1,TRBV11-2,.,TGTGCCAGCAGCTTAGATAGAATTGGGCAGTTCTTC,CASSLDRIGQFF
.,TRBJ2-7,TRBV5-1,.,TGCGCCAGCAGCTTGGTTTGGGATACTTTCTACGAGCAGTACTTC,CASSLVWDTFYEQYF
few,TRBJ2-7,TRBV3-1,TRBD2,TGTGCCAGCAGCCACGGGACTAGCAACTACGAGCAGTACTTC,CASSHGTSNYEQYF
few,TRBJ2-3,TRBV6-6,TRBD2,TGTGCCAGCAGTTACTCACACGGGGGGGCCCCAGATACGCAGTATTTT,CASSYSHGGAPDTQYF
.,TRBJ2-1,TRBV7-9,TRBD2,TGTGCCAGCAGCTGGGACCTAGCGGGGGGGCGGTACGAGCAGTTCTTC,CASSWDLAGGRYEQFF
.,TRBJ2-5,TRBV7-2,TRBD2,TGTGCCAGCAGCTCAATATGGACTAGCGGGGGACAAGAGACCCAGTACTTC,CASSSIWTSGGQETQYF
.,TRBJ2-1,TRBV20-1,TRBD2,TGCAGTGCTACAGGACTAGCGGGTGCCCTCGATGAGCAGTTCTTC,CSATGLAGALDEQFF
.,TRBJ2-3,TRBV5-1,.,TGCGCCAGCAGCTTGTCACTAGCCTATACTAGCACAGATACGCAGTATTTT,CASSLSLAYTSTDTQYF
.,TRBJ2-6,TRBV5-4,.,TGTGCCAGCAGCTGCGACTTAACTGGGGCCAACGTCCTGACTTTC,CASSCDLTGANVLTF
few,TRBJ2-1,TRBV28,.,TGTGCCAGCAGTCCAGCTACCGGGCGTTACAATGAGCAGTTCTTC,CASSPATGRYNEQFF
.,TRBJ1-3,TRBV9,TRBD1,TGTGCCAGCAGCGTAGGTATGGACAGGGAGAACACCATATATTTT,CASSVGMDRENTIYF
few,TRBJ2-7,TRBV28,.,TGTGCCAGCAGTCCCTCCACTAGTCTCTACGAGCAGTACTTC,CASSPSTSLYEQYF
.,TRBJ1-4,TRBV7-2,TRBD1,TGTGCCAGCAGCTTACGGGGGACAGGTCAACGGGAAAAACTGTTTTTT,CASSLRGTGQREKLFF
.,TRBJ2-3,TRBV7-2,.,TGTGCCAGCAGCTTGGAAGGGGTAAACACAGATACGCAGTATTTT,CASSLEGVNTDTQYF
few,TRBJ2-1,TRBV7-2,.,TGTGCCAGCAGCTTAGTACGGGGTTCTGAGCAGTTCTTC,CASSLVRGSEQFF
.,TRBJ2-7,TRBV2,TRBD2,TGTGCCAGCAACGACAGACTAGCGGGAAACAATGAGCAGTACTTC,CASNDRLAGNNEQYF
few,TRBJ2-5,TRBV6-5,.,TGTGCCAGCAGTTACGGAATGGGGGCAGGTGAGACCCAGTACTTC,CASSYGMGAGETQYF
.,TRBJ2-3,TRBV2,TRBD1,TGTGCCAGCAGGCCCTACCCGACAGGGGGTCTAGATACGCGGTATTTT,CASRPYPTGGLDTRYF
.,TRBJ2-3,TRBV28,.,TGTGCCAGCCTCCCCGGGGCAGGGAGCACAGATACGCAGTATTTT,CASLPGAGSTDTQYF
.,TRBJ2-2,TRBV7-2,.,TGTGCCAGCAGCCCCCGTTTCGGCACCGGGGAGCTGTTTTTT,CASSPRFGTGELFF
.,TRBJ2-7,TRBV28,TRBD2,TGTGCCAGCATCTTTTCACTAGCGGGATTATACTACGAGCAGTACTTC,CASIFSLAGLYYEQYF
few,TRBJ2-3,TRBV7-9,.,TGTGCCAGCAGCTTCCGCTACTCTCACACAGATACGCAGTATTTT,CASSFRYSHTDTQYF
.,TRBJ2-1,TRBV11-2,TRBD2,TGTGCCAGCAGCTTTGACTTAGCGGGGGGGCATCAGGAGCACTTCTTC,CASSFDLAGGHQEHFF
.,TRBJ1-5,TRBV28,.,TGTGCCAGCAGTGCCACAGGGCCTCAGCCCCAGCATTTT,CASSATGPQPQHF
.,TRBJ1-1,TRBV14,.,TGTGCCAGCAGCCCAAAGCCTCGGGGGAACACTGAAGCTTTCTTT,CASSPKPRGNTEAFF
.,TRBJ1-1,TRBV25-1,.,TGTGCCAGCAGACCCATGAACACTGAAGCTTTCTTT,CASRPMNTEAFF
few,TRBJ2-4,TRBV4-1,.,TGCGCCAGCAGCCAATTGTATGGCGGTTGGGAAGCCAAAAACATTCAGTACTTC,CASSQLYGGWEAKNIQYF
few,TRBJ2-7,TRBV28,TRBD2,TGTGCCAGTTCTCGCCCCTCAGCGGGAGTCTACGAGCAGTACTTC,CASSRPSAGVYEQYF
few,TRBJ1-2,TRBV6-5,TRBD1,TGTGCCAGCAGTAACCTGGGGGACAGGGGCTATGGCTACACCTTC,CASSNLGDRGYGYTF
.,TRBJ2-1,TRBV3-1,TRBD2,TGTGCCAGCAGACTGAGCGGGAACTACAATGAGCAGTTCTTC,CASRLSGNYNEQFF
.,TRBJ2-1,TRBV12-3/TRBV12-4,.,TGTGCCAGCAGCCCTAGCCCACCCAATGAGCAGTTCTTC,CASSPSPPNEQFF
few,TRBJ2-3,TRBV3-1,.,TGTGCCAGCAGCCAAGATCGGGTCGCTACGCAGTATTTT,CASSQDRVATQYF
.,TRBJ1-2,TRBV24-1,.,TGTGCCACCAGTAGGCTTGGCTCTGGCTACACCTTC,CATSRLGSGYTF
few,TRBJ2-7,TRBV3-1,TRBD2,TGTGCCAGCAGCCGCACCCCGGGACTAGCCAGCTACGAGCAGTACTTC,CASSRTPGLASYEQYF
.,TRBJ1-6,TRBV14,.,TGTGCCAGCAGCCAAGTCGGGGGCTCACCCCTCCACTTT,CASSQVGGSPLHF
few,TRBJ1-2,TRBV15,.,TGTGCCACCAGCAGAGAAGGACTTTCAGGGAACTATGGCTACACCTTC,CATSREGLSGNYGYTF
.,TRBJ1-5,TRBV10-1,.,TGCGCCAGCAGCGGGGGACGGACCCTTAATCAGCCCCAGCATTTT,CASSGGRTLNQPQHF
.,TRBJ1-2,TRBV7-9,TRBD1,TGTGCCAGCAGCTTAGCTCCGACAGGGGGAGGCTACACCTTC,CASSLAPTGGGYTF
.,TRBJ2-1,TRBV5-1,TRBD2,TGCGCCAGCAACTTGGCCGGGACTAGATTCCCCAATGAGCAGTTCTTC,CASNLAGTRFPNEQFF
.,TRBJ2-7,TRBV5-1,TRBD1,TGCGCCAGCAGCGGACAGGACGAGCAGTACTTC,CASSGQDEQYF
few,TRBJ2-3,TRBV10-3,TRBD1,TGTGCCATCAGTGGGGACAGGGATACGCAGTATTTT,CAISGDRDTQYF